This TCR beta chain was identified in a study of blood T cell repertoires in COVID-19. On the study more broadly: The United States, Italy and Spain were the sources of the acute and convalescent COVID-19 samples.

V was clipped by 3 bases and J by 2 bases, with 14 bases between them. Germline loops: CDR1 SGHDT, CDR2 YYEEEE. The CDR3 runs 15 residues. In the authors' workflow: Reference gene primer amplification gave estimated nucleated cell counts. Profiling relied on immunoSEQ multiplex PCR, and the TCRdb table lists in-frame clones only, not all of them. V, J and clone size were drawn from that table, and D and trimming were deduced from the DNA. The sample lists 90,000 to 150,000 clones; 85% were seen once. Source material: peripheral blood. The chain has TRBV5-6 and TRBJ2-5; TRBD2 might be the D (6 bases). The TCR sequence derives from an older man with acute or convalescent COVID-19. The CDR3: CASSSLASAQETQYF. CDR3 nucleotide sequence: TGTGCCAGCAGCTCACTGGCTAGCGCACAAGAGACCCAGTACTTC. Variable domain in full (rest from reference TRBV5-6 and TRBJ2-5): DAGVTQSPTHLIKTRGQQVTLRCSPKSGHDTVSWYQQALGQGPQFIFQYYEEEERQRGNFPDRFSGHQFPNYSSELNVNALLLGDSALYLCASSSLASAQETQYFGPGTRLLVL.